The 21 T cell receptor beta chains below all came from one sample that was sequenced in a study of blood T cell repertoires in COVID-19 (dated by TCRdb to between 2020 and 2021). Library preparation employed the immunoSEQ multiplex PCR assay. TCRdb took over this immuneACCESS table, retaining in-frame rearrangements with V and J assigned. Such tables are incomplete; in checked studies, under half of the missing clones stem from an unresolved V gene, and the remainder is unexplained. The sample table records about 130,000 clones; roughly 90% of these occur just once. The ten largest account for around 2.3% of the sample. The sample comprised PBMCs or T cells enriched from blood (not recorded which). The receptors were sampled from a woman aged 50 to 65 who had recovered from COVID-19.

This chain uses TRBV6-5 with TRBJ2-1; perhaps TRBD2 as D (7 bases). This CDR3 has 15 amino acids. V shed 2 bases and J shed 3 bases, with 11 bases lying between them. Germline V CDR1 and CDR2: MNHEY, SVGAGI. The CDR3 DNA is TGTGCCAGCAGTTACGGGGGGGCCCACTACAATGAGCAGTTCTTC. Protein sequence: CASSYGGAHYNEQFF.

In DNA form, the CDR3 reads TGTGCCAGTAGTATTGGGACAGGGGTTCAGCCCCAGCATTTT. Protein product: CASSIGTGVQPQHF. The chain recombines TRBV19 with TRBJ1-5; the match to TRBD1 covers 10 bases. Trimming cost V 3 bases and J 6 bases; bases outside gene matches: 2. The germline CDR1 and CDR2 sequences are LNHDA and SQIVND (reference sequence). This CDR3 has 14 amino acids.

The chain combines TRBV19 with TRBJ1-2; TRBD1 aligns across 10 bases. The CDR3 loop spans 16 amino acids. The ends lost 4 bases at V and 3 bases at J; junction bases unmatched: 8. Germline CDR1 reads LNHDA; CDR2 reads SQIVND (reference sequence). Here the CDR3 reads CASSSGTGVPYYGYTF. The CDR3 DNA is TGTGCCAGTAGTAGCGGGACAGGGGTCCCTTACTATGGCTACACCTTC.

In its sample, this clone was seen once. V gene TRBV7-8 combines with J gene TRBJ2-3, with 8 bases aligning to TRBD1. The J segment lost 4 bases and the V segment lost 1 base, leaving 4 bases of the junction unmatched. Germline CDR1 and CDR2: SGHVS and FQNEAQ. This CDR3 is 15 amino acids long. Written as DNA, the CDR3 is TGTGCCAGCAGCTTAGAGACAGGGGAGTCAGATACGCAGTATTTT. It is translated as CASSLETGESDTQYF. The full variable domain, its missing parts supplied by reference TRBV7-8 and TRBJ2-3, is GAGVSQSPRYKVAKRGQDVALRCDPISGHVSLFWYQQALGQGPEFLTYFQNEAQLDKSGLPSDRFFAERPEGSVSTLKIQRTQQEDSAVYLCASSLETGESDTQYFGPGTRLTVL.

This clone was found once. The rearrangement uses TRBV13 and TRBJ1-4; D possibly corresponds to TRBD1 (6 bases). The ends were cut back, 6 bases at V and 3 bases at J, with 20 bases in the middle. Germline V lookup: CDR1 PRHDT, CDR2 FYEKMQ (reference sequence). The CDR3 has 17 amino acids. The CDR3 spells CASSSKARQAPNEKLFF. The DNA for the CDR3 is TGTGCCAGCAGTTCCAAAGCTAGACAGGCGCCTAATGAAAAACTGTTTTTT.

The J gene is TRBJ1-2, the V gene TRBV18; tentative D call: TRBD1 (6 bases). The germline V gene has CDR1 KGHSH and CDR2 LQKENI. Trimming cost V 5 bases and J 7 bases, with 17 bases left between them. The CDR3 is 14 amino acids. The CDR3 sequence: CASSTIDRPPGYTF. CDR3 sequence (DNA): TGTGCCAGCTCAACCATAGACAGGCCGCCTGGCTACACCTTC.

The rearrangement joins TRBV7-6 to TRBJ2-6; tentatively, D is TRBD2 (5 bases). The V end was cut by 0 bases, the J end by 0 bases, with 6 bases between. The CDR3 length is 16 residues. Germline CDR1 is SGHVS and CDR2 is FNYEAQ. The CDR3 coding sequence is TGTGCCAGCAGCTTAGCAGCGGACTCTGGGGCCAACGTCCTGACTTTC. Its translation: CASSLAADSGANVLTF. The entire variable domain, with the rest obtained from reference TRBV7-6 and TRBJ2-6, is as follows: GAGVSQSPRYKVTKRGQDVALRCDPISGHVSLYWYRQALGQGPEFLTYFNYEAQQDKSGLPNDRFSAERPEGSISTLTIQRTEQRDSAMYRCASSLAADSGANVLTFGAGSRLTVL.

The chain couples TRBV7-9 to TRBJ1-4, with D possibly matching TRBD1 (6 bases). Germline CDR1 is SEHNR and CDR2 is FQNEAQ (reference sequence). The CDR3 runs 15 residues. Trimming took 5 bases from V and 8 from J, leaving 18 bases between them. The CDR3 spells CASSPWGQGGEKLFF. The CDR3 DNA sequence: TGTGCCAGCAGCCCCTGGGGGCAGGGCGGGGAAAAACTGTTTTTT.

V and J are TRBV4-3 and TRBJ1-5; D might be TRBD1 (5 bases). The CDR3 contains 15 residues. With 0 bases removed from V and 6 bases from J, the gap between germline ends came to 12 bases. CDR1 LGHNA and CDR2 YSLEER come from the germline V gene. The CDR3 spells CASSQDAGGGQPQHF. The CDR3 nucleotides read TGCGCCAGCAGCCAAGATGCCGGGGGAGGTCAGCCCCAGCATTTT.

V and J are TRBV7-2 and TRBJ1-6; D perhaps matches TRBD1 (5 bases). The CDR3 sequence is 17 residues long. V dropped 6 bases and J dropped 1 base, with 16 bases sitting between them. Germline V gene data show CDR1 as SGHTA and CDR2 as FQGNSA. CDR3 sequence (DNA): TGTGCCAGCAGTTTTACGGGGGGAGGGTCCTATAATTCACCCCTCCACTTT. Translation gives CASSFTGGGSYNSPLHF.

DNA of the CDR3: TGTGCCAGCAGTAACGGACAGGGAGGCTACGAGCAGTACTTC. It encodes CASSNGQGGYEQYF. The chain carries TRBV7-2 and TRBJ2-7, with 8 bases lining up with TRBD1. The CDR3 is 14 amino acids. J gave up 3 bases and V 6 bases, and 7 bases lay outside the gene matches. Germline-derived CDR1 and CDR2 are SGHTA and FQGNSA. Full variable domain (remainder filled in from reference TRBV7-2 and TRBJ2-7): GAGVSQSPSNKVTEKGKDVELRCDPISGHTALYWYRQSLGQGLEFLIYFQGNSAPDKSGLPSDRFSAERTGGSVSTLTIQRTQQEDSAVYLCASSNGQGGYEQYFGPGTRLTVT.

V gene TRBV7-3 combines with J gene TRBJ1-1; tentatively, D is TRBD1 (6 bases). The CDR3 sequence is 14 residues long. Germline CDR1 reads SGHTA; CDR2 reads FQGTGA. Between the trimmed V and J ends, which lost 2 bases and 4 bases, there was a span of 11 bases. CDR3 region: CASSLGGRVTEAFF. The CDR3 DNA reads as TGTGCCAGCAGCTTAGGGGGCAGAGTCACTGAAGCTTTCTTT.

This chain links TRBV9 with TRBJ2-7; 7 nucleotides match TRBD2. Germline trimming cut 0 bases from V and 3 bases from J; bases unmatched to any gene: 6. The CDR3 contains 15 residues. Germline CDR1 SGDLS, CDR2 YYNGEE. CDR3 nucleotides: TGTGCCAGCAGCGTAGAGGGGAGGGCGGGCTACGAGCAGTACTTC. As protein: CASSVEGRAGYEQYF.

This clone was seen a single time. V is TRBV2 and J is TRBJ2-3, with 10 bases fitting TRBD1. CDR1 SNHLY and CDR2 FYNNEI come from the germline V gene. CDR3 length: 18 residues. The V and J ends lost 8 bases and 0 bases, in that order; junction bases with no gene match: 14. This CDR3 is CASGQDRGNPKSTDTQYF. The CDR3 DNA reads TGTGCCAGCGGGCAGGACAGGGGGAACCCTAAAAGCACAGATACGCAGTATTTT.

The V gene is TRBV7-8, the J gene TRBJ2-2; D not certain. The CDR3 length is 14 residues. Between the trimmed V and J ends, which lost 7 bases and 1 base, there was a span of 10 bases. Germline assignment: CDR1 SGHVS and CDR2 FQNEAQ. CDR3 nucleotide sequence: TGTGCCAGCACCCCACACCAGAACACCGGGGAGCTGTTTTTT. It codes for CASTPHQNTGELFF.

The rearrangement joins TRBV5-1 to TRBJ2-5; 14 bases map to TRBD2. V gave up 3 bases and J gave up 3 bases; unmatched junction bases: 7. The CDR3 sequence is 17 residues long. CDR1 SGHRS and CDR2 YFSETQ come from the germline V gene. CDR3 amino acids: CASSSVPGLAGEETQYF. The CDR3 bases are TGCGCCAGCAGCTCGGTACCGGGACTAGCGGGGGAAGAGACCCAGTACTTC.

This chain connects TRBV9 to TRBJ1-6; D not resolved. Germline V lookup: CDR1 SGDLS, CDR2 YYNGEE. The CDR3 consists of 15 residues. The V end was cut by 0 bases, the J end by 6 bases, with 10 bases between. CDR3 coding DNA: TGTGCCAGCAGCGTAGATGGAGGTCCTAATTCACCCCTCCACTTT. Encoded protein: CASSVDGGPNSPLHF.

The CDR3 spells CASSQNEGNNSPLHF. CDR3 coding DNA: TGTGCCAGCAGCCAAAACGAGGGAAATAATTCACCCCTCCACTTT. The J gene is TRBJ1-6, the V gene TRBV3-1 (or the pseudogene TRBV3-2); D is ambiguous. The CDR3 runs 15 residues. Trimming stripped 2 bases from V and 5 bases from J, with 10 bases between. CDR1 is LGHDT, CDR2 YNNKEL, per germline (reference sequence).

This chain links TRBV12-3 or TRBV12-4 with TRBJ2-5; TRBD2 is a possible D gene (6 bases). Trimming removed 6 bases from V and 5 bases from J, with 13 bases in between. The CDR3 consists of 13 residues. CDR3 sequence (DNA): TGTGCCAGCAGCCAGGGACTTCCGGAGACCCAGTACTTC. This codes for CASSQGLPETQYF.

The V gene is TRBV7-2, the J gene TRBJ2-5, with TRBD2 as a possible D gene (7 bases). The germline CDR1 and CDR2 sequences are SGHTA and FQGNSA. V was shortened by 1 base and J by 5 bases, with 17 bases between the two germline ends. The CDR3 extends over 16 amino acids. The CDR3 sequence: CASSLVAGAPGETQYF. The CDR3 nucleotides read TGTGCCAGCAGCTTAGTGGCGGGGGCGCCCGGGGAGACCCAGTACTTC. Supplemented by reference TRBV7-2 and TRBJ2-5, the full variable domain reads GAGVSQSPSNKVTEKGKDVELRCDPISGHTALYWYRQSLGQGLEFLIYFQGNSAPDKSGLPSDRFSAERTGGSVSTLTIQRTQQEDSAVYLCASSLVAGAPGETQYFGPGTRLLVL.

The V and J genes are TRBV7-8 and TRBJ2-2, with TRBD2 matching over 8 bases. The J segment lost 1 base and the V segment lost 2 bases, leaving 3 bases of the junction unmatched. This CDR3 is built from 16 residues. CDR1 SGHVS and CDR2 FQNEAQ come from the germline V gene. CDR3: CASSLSGGKNTGELFF. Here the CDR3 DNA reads TGTGCCAGCAGCTTAAGCGGGGGAAAGAACACCGGGGAGCTGTTTTTT. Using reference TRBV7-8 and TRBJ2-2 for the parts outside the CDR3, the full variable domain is GAGVSQSPRYKVAKRGQDVALRCDPISGHVSLFWYQQALGQGPEFLTYFQNEAQLDKSGLPSDRFFAERPEGSVSTLKIQRTQQEDSAVYLCASSLSGGKNTGELFFGEGSRLTVL.